The subject of this entry is one TCR beta chain. Its matching antigen is unknown. TCRdb recomputed calls from the 5' RACE reads with MiXCR, one row per CDR3 protein. Here the sample spans 20,000 or so distinct CDR3 sequences, approximately 7.9% being singletons. This CDR3 has 15 amino acids. The germline CDR1 and CDR2 sequences are SNHLY and FYNNEI. Trimming took 2 bases from V and 5 from J, leaving 13 bases between them. The data were taken from a study of neurological immune-mediated disorders. General observations from the study: No CDR3 amino acid sequences recurred among expanded clones across subjects, suggesting private repertoires in all groups.

The cell input for sorted libraries was 950,000 to 1,000,000, and those cells were CD4+ or CD8+ T cells. The receptor was derived from a woman aged 25 to 39 with HTLV-1-associated myelopathy (HAM/TSP). The sequenced sample was CD8+ T cells from blood. The chain links TRBV2 to TRBJ2-1; D possibly corresponds to TRBD1 (8 bases). The CDR3, as DNA: TGTGCCAGCAGTGAATGGACAGGGACTAACAATGAGCAGTTCTTC. Protein product: CASSEWTGTNNEQFF.